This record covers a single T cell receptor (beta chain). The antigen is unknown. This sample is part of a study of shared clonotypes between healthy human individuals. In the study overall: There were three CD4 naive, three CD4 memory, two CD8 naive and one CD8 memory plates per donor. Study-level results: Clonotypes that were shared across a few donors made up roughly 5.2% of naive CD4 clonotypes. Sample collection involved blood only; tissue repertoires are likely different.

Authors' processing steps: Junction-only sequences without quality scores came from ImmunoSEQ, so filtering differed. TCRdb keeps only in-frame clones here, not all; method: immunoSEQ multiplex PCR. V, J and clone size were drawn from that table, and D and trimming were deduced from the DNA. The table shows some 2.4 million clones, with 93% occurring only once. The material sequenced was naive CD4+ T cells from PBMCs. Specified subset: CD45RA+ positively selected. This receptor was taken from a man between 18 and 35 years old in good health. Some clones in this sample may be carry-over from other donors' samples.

CDR3 protein: CASSEGRFNQPQHF. CDR3 nucleotide sequence: TGTGCCAGCAGCGAAGGACGGTTCAATCAGCCCCAGCATTTT. The rearrangement joins TRBV7-8 to TRBJ1-5; no definite D call. Germline V gene sequence: CDR1 SGHVS, CDR2 FQNEAQ. V was trimmed by 5 bases and J by 3 bases, leaving 11 bases between them. CDR3 length: 14 residues.